This T cell receptor beta chain derives from a study of blood T cell repertoires in COVID-19. On the study more broadly: There were acute and convalescent COVID-19 samples, and they came from the United States, Italy and Spain.

For recovered donors of Cohort 3, there were two negative PCRs, clearance, or symptom resolution. This CDR3 has 17 amino acids. Germline assignment: CDR1 SGHDN and CDR2 FVKESK. V lost 6 bases, J lost 8 bases, and 17 bases stayed unmatched. Assay: immunoSEQ multiplex PCR; the TCRdb copy retains only in-frame clones and omits some. Counted here are 300,000 or so clones, 90% occurring once; the ten biggest clones make up 1.1%. The V gene is TRBV14, the J gene TRBJ1-4; 8 positions agree with TRBD1. Sequenced sample: PBMCs or T cells enriched from blood (not recorded which). This TCR derives from a woman under 40 who had recovered from COVID-19. The CDR3 here is CASRIDRGDEGREKLFF. The CDR3 nucleotides read TGTGCCAGCAGAATCGACAGGGGAGATGAAGGAAGGGAAAAACTGTTTTTT.